This T cell receptor (beta chain) was sequenced during a study of vaccination and CD4 T cells after COVID-19. Treatment meaning: roughly ten-day PBMC culture with coronavirus spike peptide pools or control peptides (ViraFEST assay). Scientists ran DNA taken from cultured CD4+ T cells through the Oncomine TCR Beta short-read assay for sequencing. TCRdb reprocessed the PCR reads with MiXCR, giving one entry per CDR3 protein. The sample has roughly 11,000 distinct CDR3 sequences; roughly 60% are singletons. As concerns this clonotype: Its antigen is not identified.

The CDR3 is 13 residues long. V shed 5 bases and J shed 5 bases, with 12 bases lying between them. Germline CDR1 reads SGHTA; CDR2 reads FQGNSA. The sample consisted of CD4+ T cells from blood, cultured in vitro. The receptor was derived from a human donor who had recovered from COVID-19. V and J are TRBV7-2 and TRBJ1-2, with a tentative D call TRBD1 (6 bases). The CDR3 is CASSTGQKYGYTF. The CDR3 DNA reads as TGTGCCAGCAGCACCGGACAGAAATATGGCTACACCTTC.